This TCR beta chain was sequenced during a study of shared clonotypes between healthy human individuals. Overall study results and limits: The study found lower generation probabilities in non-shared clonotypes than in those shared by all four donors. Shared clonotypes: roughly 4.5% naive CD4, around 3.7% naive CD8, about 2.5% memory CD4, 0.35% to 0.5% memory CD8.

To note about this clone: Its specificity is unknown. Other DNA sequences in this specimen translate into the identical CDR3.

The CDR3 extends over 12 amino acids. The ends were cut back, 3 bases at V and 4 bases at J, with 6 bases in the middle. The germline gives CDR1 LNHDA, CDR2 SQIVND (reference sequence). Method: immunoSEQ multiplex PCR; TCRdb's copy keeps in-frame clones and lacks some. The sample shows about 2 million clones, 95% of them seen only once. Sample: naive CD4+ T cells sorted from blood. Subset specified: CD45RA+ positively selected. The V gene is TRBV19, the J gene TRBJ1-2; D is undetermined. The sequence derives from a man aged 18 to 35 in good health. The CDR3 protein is CASSIEGYGYTF. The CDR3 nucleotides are TGTGCCAGTAGTATTGAGGGCTATGGCTACACCTTC. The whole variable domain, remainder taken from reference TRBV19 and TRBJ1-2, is DGGITQSPKYLFRKEGQNVTLSCEQNLNHDAMYWYRQDPGQGLRLIYYSQIVNDFQKGDIAEGYSVSREKKESFPLTVTSAQKNPTAFYLCASSIEGYGYTFGSGTRLTVV.